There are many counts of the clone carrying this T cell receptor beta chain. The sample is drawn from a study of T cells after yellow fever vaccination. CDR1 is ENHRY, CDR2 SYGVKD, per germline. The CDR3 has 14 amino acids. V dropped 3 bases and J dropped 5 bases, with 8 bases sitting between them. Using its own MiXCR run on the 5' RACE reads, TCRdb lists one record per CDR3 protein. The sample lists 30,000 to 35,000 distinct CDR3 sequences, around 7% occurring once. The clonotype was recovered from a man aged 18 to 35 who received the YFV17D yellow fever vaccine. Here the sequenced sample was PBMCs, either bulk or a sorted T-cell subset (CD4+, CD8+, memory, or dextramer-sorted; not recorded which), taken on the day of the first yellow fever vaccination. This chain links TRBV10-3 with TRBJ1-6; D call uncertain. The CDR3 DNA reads TGTGCCATCAGTGACGAGGAGAATAATTCACCCCTCCACTTT. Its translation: CAISDEENNSPLHF.